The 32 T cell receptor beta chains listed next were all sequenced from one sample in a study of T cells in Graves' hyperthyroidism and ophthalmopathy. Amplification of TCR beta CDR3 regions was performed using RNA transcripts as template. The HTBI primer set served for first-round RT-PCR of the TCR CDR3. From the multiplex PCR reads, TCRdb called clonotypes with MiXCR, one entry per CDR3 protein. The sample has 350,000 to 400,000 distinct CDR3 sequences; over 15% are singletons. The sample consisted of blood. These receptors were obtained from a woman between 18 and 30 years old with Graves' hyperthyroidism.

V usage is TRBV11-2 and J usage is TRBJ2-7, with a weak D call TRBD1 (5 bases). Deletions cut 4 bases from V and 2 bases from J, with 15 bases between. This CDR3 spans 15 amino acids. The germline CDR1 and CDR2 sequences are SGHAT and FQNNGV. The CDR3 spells CASSSHLGRAYEQYF. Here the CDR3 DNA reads TGTGCCAGCAGCTCCCACCTGGGGCGAGCCTACGAGCAGTACTTC.

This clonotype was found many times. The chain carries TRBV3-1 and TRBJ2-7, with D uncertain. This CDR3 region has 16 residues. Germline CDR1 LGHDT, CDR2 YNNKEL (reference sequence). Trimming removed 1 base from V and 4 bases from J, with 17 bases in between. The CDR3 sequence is CASSQGVRRLGYEQYF. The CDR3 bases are TGTGCCAGCAGCCAAGGGGTTCGAAGGCTGGGGTACGAGCAGTACTTC.

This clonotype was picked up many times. The CDR3 loop reads CATSDARGGQETQYF. The CDR3 bases are TGTGCCACCAGTGATGCCCGGGGGGGCCAAGAGACCCAGTACTTC. The chain carries TRBV24-1 and TRBJ2-5, with 8 bases fitting TRBD2. The CDR3 has 15 residues. Per germline, CDR1 KGHDR and CDR2 SFDVKD. After removal of 3 bases from V and 1 base from J, the junction contained 3 bases not matched to a gene.

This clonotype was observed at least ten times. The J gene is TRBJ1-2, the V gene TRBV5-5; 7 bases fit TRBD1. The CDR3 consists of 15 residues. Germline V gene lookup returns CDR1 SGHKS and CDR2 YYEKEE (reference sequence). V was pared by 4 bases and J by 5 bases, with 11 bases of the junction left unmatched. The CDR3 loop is CASSKFQGDFYGYTF. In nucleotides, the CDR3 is TGTGCCAGCAGCAAATTTCAGGGGGACTTTTATGGCTACACCTTC.

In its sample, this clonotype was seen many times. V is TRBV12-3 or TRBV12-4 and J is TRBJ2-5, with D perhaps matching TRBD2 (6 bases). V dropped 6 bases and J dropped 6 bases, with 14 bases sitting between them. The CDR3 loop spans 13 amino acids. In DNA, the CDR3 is TGTGCCAGCAGCCCGGGACTCCCCAAGACCCAGTACTTC. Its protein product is CASSPGLPKTQYF.

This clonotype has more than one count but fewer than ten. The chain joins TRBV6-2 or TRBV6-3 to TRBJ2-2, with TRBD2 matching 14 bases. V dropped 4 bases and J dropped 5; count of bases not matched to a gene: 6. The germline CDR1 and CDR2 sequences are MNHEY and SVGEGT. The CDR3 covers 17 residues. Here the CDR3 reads CASSSGLAGDRTGELFF. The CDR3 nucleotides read TGTGCCAGCAGTTCGGGACTAGCGGGGGATCGGACCGGGGAGCTGTTTTTT.

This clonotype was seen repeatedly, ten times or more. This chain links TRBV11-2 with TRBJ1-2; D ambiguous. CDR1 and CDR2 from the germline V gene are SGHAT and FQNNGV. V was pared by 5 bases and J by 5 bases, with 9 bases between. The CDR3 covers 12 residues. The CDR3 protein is CASSPDWYGYTF. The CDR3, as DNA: TGTGCCAGCAGCCCGGACTGGTATGGCTACACCTTC.

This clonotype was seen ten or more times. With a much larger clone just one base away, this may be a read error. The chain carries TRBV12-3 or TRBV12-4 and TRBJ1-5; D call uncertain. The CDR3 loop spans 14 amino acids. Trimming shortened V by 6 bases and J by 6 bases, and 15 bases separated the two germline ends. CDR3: CASRRLEAGQPQHF. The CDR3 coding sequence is TGTGCCAGCAGAAGGTTGGAAGCGGGTCAGCCCCAGCATTTT.

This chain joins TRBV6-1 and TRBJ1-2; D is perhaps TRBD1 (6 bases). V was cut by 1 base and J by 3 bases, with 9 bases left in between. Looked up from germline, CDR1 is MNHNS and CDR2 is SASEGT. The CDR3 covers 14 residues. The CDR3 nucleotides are TGTGCCAGCAGTGAAGACAGGGAGGACTATGGCTACACCTTC. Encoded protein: CASSEDREDYGYTF.

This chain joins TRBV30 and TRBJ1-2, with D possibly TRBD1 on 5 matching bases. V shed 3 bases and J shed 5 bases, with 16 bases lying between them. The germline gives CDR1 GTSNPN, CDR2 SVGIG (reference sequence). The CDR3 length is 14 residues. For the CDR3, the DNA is TGTGCCTGGAGGACCGTCCGGGGGAAGTATGGCTACACCTTC. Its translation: CAWRTVRGKYGYTF.

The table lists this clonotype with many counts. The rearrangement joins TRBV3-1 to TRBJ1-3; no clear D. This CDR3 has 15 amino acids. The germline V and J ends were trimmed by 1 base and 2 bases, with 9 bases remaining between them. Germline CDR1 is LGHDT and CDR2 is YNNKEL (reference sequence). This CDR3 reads CASSQAGRTGNTIYF. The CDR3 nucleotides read TGTGCCAGCAGCCAAGCGGGCAGGACTGGAAACACCATATATTTT.

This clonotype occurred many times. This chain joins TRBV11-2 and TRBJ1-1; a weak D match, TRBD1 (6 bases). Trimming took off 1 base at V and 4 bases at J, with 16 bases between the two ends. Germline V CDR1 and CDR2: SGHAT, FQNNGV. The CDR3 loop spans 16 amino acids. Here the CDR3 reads CASSLGSGEGGTEAFF. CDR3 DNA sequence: TGTGCCAGCAGCTTAGGATCCGGGGAGGGGGGCACTGAAGCTTTCTTT. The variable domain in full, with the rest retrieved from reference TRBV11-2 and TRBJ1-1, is EAGVAQSPRYKIIEKRQSVAFWCNPISGHATLYWYQQILGQGPKLLIQFQNNGVVDDSQLPKDRFSAERLKGVDSTLKIQPAKLEDSAVYLCASSLGSGEGGTEAFFGQGTRLTVV.

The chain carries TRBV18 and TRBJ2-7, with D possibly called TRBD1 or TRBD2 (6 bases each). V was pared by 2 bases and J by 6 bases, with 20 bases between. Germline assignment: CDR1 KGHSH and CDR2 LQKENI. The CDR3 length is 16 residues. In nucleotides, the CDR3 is TGTGCCAGCTCACCAACCCCCGACGCTGGAGGGGGCGAGCAGTACTTC. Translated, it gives CASSPTPDAGGGEQYF. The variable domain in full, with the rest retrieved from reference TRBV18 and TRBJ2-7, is NAGVMQNPRHLVRRRGQEARLRCSPMKGHSHVYWYRQLPEEGLKFMVYLQKENIIDESGMPKERFSAEFPKEGPSILRIQQVVRGDSAAYFCASSPTPDAGGGEQYFGPGTRLTVT.

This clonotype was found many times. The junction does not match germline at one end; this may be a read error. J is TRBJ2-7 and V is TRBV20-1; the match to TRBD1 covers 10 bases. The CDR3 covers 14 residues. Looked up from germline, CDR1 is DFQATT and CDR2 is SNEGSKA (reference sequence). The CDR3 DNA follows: TGCAGTGCTAGAGATCGGGACAGGGGTTACGGGCAGTACTTC. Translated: CSARDRDRGYGQYF.

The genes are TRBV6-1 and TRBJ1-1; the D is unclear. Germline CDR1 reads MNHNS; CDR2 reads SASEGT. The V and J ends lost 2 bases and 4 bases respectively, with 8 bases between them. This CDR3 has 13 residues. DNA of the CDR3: TGTGCCAGCAGTGAATTGGCAGTCACTGAAGCTTTCTTT. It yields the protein CASSELAVTEAFF.

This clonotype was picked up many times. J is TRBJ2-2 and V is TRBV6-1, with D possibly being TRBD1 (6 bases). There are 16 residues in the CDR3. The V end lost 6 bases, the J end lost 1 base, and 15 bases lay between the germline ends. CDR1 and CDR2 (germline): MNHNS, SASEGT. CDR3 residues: CASRTSRGLNTGELFF. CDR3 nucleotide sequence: TGTGCCAGCAGAACCTCCAGGGGCTTGAACACCGGGGAGCTGTTTTTT.

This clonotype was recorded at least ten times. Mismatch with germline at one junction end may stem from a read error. This CDR3 reads CASSPDRTNTGELLF. CDR3 DNA: TGTGCCAGCAGTCCTGACAGAACGAACACCGGGGAGCTGCTTTTT. The chain couples TRBV7-3 to TRBJ2-2; D tentatively fits TRBD1 or TRBD2 (5 bases each). Germline CDR1 is SGHTA and CDR2 is FQGTGA. This CDR3 spans 15 amino acids. The full variable domain, completed using reference TRBV7-3 and TRBJ2-2, is GAGVSQTPSNKVTEKGKYVELRCDPISGHTALYWYRQSLGQGPEFLIYFQGTGAADDSGLPNDRFFAVRPEGSVSTLKIQRTERGDSAVYLCASSPDRTNTGELLFGEGSRLTVL.

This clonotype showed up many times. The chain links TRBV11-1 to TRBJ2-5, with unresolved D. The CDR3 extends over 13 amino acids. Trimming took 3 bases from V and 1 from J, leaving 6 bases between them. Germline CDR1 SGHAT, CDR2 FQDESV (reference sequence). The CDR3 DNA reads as TGTGCCAGCAGCTTCAACAGCCAAGAGACCCAGTACTTC. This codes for CASSFNSQETQYF. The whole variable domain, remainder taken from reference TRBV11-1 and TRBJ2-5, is EAEVAQSPRYKITEKSQAVAFWCDPISGHATLYWYRQILGQGPELLVQFQDESVVDDSQLPKDRFSAERLKGVDSTLKIQPAELGDSAMYLCASSFNSQETQYFGPGTRLLVL.

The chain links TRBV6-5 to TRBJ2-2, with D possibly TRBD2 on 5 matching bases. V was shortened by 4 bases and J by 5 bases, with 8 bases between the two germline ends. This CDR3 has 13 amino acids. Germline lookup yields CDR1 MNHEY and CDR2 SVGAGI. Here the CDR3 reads CASSSQRTGELFF. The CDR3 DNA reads TGTGCCAGCAGTTCCCAGCGGACCGGGGAGCTGTTTTTT.

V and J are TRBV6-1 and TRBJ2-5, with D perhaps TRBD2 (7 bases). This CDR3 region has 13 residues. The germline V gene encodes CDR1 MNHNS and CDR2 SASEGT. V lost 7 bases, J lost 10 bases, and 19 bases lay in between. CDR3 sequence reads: CASTWGGTRDQYF. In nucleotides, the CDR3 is TGTGCCAGCACGTGGGGGGGCACTAGGGACCAGTACTTC.

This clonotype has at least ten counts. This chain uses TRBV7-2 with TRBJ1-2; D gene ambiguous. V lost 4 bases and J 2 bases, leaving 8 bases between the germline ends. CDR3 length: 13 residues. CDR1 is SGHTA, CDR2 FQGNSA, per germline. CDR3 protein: CASSSTVNYGYTF. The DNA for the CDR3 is TGTGCCAGCAGCTCGACGGTGAACTATGGCTACACCTTC.

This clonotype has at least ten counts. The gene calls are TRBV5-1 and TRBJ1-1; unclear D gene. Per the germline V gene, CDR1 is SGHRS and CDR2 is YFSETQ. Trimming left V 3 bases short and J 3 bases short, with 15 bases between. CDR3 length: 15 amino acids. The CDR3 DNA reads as TGCGCCAGCAGCTCCCCAACTAACATGGACACTGAAGCTTTCTTT. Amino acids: CASSSPTNMDTEAFF.

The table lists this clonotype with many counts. The CDR3 sequence: CASSERAFFSNQPQHF. In DNA, the CDR3 is TGTGCCAGCAGTGAAAGGGCATTCTTTAGCAATCAGCCCCAGCATTTT. The chain carries TRBV6-1 and TRBJ1-5; no reliable D call. The CDR3 extends over 16 amino acids. In germline, CDR1 is MNHNS, CDR2 SASEGT. V was trimmed by 2 bases and J by 0 bases, leaving 11 bases between them.

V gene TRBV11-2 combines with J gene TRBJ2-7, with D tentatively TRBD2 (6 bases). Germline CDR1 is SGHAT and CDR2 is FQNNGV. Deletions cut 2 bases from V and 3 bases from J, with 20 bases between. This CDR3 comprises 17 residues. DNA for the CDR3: TGTGCCAGCAGCTTACCCAGGGTCGAAAAGGGAGGCTACGAGCAGTACTTC. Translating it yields CASSLPRVEKGGYEQYF.

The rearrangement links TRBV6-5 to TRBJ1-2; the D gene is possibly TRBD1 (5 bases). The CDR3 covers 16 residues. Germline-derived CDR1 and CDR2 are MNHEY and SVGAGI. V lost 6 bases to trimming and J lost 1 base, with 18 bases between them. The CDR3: CASSFSGGGFNYGYTF. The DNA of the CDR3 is TGTGCCAGCAGCTTCTCCGGCGGGGGATTTAACTATGGCTACACCTTC.

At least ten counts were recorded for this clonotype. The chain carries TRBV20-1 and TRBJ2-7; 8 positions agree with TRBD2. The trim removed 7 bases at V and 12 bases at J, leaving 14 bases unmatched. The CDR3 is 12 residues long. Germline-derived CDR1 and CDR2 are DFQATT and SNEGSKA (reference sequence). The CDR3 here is CSVQGSGAGRYF. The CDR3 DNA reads TGCAGTGTTCAAGGTAGCGGGGCCGGACGGTACTTC.

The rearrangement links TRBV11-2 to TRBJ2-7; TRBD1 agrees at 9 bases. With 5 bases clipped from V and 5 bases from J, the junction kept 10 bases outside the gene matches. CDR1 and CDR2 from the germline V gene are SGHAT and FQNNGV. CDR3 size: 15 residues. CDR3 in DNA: TGTGCCAGCAGCCCCCTTAGGGGGACAGGGCACGAGCAGTACTTC. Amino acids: CASSPLRGTGHEQYF.

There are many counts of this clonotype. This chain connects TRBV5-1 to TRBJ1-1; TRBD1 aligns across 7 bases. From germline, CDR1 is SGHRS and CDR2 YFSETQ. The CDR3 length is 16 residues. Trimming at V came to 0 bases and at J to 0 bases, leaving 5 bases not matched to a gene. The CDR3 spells CASSLDRGPMNTEAFF. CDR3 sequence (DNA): TGCGCCAGCAGCTTGGACAGGGGCCCTATGAACACTGAAGCTTTCTTT.

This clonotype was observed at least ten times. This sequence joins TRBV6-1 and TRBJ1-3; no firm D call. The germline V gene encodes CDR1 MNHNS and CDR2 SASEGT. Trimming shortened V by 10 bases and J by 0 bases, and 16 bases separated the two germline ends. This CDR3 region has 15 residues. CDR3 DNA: TGTGCCACCCGCCTAGGGATCACCTCTGGAAACACCATATATTTT. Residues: CATRLGITSGNTIYF.

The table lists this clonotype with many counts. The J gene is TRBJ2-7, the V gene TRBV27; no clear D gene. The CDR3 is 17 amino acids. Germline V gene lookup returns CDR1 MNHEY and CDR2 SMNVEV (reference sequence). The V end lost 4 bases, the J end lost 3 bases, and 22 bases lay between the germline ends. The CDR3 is CASSSYRSSGVIYEQYF. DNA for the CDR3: TGTGCCAGCAGTTCCTACCGTAGCAGTGGGGTTATCTACGAGCAGTACTTC.

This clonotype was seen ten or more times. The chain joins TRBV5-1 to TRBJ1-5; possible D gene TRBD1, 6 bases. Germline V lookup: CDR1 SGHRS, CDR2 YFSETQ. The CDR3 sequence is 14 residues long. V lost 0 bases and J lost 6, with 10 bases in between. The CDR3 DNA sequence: TGCGCCAGCAGCTTGGTGGGGGGCAGTCAGCCCCAGCATTTT. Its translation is CASSLVGGSQPQHF.

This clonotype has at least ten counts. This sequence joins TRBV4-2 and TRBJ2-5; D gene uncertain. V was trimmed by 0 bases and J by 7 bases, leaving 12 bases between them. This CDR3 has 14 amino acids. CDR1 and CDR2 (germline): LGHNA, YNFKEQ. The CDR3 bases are TGTGCCAGCAGCCAAGATAATGCCGTGATGACCCAGTACTTC. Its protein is CASSQDNAVMTQYF.